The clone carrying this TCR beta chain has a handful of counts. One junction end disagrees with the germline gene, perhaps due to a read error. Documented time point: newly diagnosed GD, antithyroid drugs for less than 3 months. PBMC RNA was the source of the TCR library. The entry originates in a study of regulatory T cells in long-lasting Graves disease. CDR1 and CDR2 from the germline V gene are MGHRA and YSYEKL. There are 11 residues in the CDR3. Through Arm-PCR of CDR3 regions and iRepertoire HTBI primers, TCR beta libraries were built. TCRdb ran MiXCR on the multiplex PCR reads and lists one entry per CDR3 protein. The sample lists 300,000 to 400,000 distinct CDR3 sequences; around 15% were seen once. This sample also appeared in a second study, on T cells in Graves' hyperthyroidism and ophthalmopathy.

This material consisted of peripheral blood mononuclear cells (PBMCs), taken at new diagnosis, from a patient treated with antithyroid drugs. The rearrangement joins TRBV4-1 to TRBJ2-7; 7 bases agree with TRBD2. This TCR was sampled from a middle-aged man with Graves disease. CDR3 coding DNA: TGCGCCAGCAGCCTGGGGAGGGAGCGGTACTTC. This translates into CASSLGRERYF.